This TCR beta chain derives from a study of T cell changes during pregnancy in multiple sclerosis. Sequencing used immunoSEQ multiplex PCR; TCRdb keeps in-frame clones, though not all of them. The table has about 80,000 clones, about 94% seen once. In germline, CDR1 is KGHSH, CDR2 LQKENI. The CDR3 contains 17 residues. Trimming took 4 bases from V and 2 from J; bases not matched to a gene: 7. The rearrangement joins TRBV18 to TRBJ2-3, with 12 bases lining up with TRBD2. This TCR came from a female donor with multiple sclerosis, enrolled in a pregnancy study. Specimen: peripheral blood, collected in the third trimester of pregnancy. CDR3 bases: TGTGCCAGCTCACTCCTTTGGACTAGCGGGGACACAGATACGCAGTATTTT. As protein: CASSLLWTSGDTDTQYF.